The clone carrying this T cell receptor beta chain is a singleton in its sample. The sample belongs to a study of blood T cell repertoires in COVID-19. As for the study in general: Sources were T cells, B-cell-depleted T cells, or PBMCs; the material itself was cDNA or gDNA.

The data were produced by immunoSEQ multiplex PCR, yet TCRdb's version contains in-frame clones alone and is incomplete. This repertoire shows roughly 200,000 clones, 88% found once; its top ten account for about 1.7%. The CDR3 contains 14 residues. V gave up 3 bases and J gave up 5 bases; unmatched junction bases: 6. Germline CDR1 MNHEY, CDR2 SMNVEV (reference sequence). V gene TRBV27 combines with J gene TRBJ2-7, with TRBD2 identical over 8 bases. This clonotype was obtained from a man in his sixties or seventies with acute or convalescent COVID-19. Sequenced input: peripheral blood. CDR3 sequence: CASSFGGRRNEQYF. Written as DNA, the CDR3 is TGTGCCAGCAGTTTCGGCGGGAGGAGAAACGAGCAGTACTTC.